The 25 T cell receptor beta chains reported below all come from one sample, sequenced in a study of blood T cell repertoires in COVID-19. The data were produced by immunoSEQ multiplex PCR, yet TCRdb's version contains in-frame clones alone and is incomplete. The table has about 100,000 clones, more than 70% seen once. The sample comprised peripheral blood. The origin of the receptors is a human donor in a cohort sampled during active COVID-19.

The V and J genes are TRBV4-3 and TRBJ1-1; D not certain. The CDR3 contains 15 residues. In germline, CDR1 is LGHNA, CDR2 YSLEER. Trimming left V 0 bases short and J 2 bases short, with 10 bases between. As DNA, the CDR3 is TGCGCCAGCAGCCAAGATTACCTGGCTAACACTGAAGCTTTCTTT. Translating gives CASSQDYLANTEAFF.

V is TRBV3-1 (or the pseudogene TRBV3-2) and J is TRBJ1-1; 9 bases align to TRBD1. Germline V gene lookup returns CDR1 LGHDT and CDR2 YNNKEL (reference sequence). This CDR3 has 17 amino acids. The junction had 14 bases not matched to a gene; V was cut back by 4 bases and J by 5 bases. This CDR3 is CASSPAPGTGRDTEAFF. The CDR3 nucleotides read TGTGCCAGCAGCCCCGCCCCCGGGACAGGGAGGGATACTGAAGCTTTCTTT.

The CDR3 reads CASSKAAELMNTEAFF. The DNA for the CDR3 is TGTGCCAGCAGCAAAGCTGCGGAACTTATGAACACTGAAGCTTTCTTT. The gene calls are TRBV21-1 and TRBJ1-1. TRBV21-1 is flagged as a pseudogene. CDR3 length: 16 amino acids.

The chain couples TRBV5-4 to TRBJ2-3; 8 bases are shared with TRBD2. CDR1 SGHNT and CDR2 YYREEE come from the germline V gene (reference sequence). V gave up 1 base and J gave up 1 base; unmatched junction bases: 2. The CDR3 is 15 residues long. In DNA, the CDR3 is TGTGCCAGCAGCTTGCCAGCGGGAGGCACAGATACGCAGTATTTT. Translation gives CASSLPAGGTDTQYF.

The CDR3 spells CASSPDRVNTEAFF. The CDR3 coding sequence is TGTGCCAGCAGCCCCGACAGGGTGAACACTGAAGCTTTCTTT. This chain links TRBV11-2 with TRBJ1-1, with TRBD1 matching over 7 bases. Germline V lookup: CDR1 SGHAT, CDR2 FQNNGV. V gave up 5 bases and J gave up 0 bases; unmatched junction bases: 3. This CDR3 contains 14 residues.

The chain uses TRBV9 and TRBJ1-3; D perhaps matches TRBD1 (6 bases). The germline V and J ends were trimmed by 3 bases and 0 bases, with 13 bases remaining between them. The CDR3 contains 16 residues. In germline, CDR1 is SGDLS, CDR2 YYNGEE. In DNA, the CDR3 is TGTGCCAGCAGCGGCGGACAGCCGAGCTCTGGAAACACCATATATTTT. Protein sequence: CASSGGQPSSGNTIYF.

This clone appeared a single time. In nucleotides, the CDR3 is TGCGCCAGCAGCCCCAGCGGGAGTTCGGATACGCAGTATTTT. Its protein is CASSPSGSSDTQYF. This sequence joins TRBV5-1 and TRBJ2-3, with 8 bases lining up with TRBD2. The CDR3 runs to 14 residues. Germline V gives CDR1 SGHRS, CDR2 YFSETQ. After removal of 4 bases from V and 6 bases from J, the junction contained 7 bases not matched to a gene.

This clone was counted a single time. V usage is TRBV3-1 (or the pseudogene TRBV3-2) and J usage is TRBJ1-1, with D tentatively TRBD1 (5 bases). Trimming removed 1 base from V and 4 bases from J, with 10 bases in between. The CDR3 contains 14 residues. Germline lookup yields CDR1 LGHDT and CDR2 YNNKEL (reference sequence). The CDR3 nucleotides read TGTGCCAGCAGCCAAGGCTGGGGGGGCACTGAAGCTTTCTTT. Its translation: CASSQGWGGTEAFF.

This rearrangement joins TRBV21-1 to TRBJ2-7; TRBD1 reflects the table's D call only, with no check against the DNA. TRBV21-1 is a pseudogene. The length of the CDR3 is 16 residues. This CDR3 reads CATPPYPGTGPYEQYV. The CDR3 DNA sequence: TGTGCCACGCCTCCGTACCCCGGGACAGGCCCCTACGAGCAGTACGTC.

This clone was found a few times. This chain uses TRBV10-1 with TRBJ2-1; D is undetermined. Germline assignment: CDR1 WNHNN and CDR2 SYGVQD (reference sequence). The germline V and J ends were trimmed by 3 bases and 4 bases, with 25 bases remaining between them. The CDR3 covers 19 residues. CDR3 sequence reads: CASSESRSWASPEYNEQFF. CDR3 coding DNA: TGCGCCAGCAGTGAATCAAGGTCGTGGGCGTCACCAGAATACAATGAGCAGTTCTTC.

V is TRBV15 and J is TRBJ2-1; 9 nucleotides align to TRBD1. The CDR3 sequence is 15 residues long. Germline CDR1 reads LNHNV; CDR2 reads YYDKDF (reference sequence). The V gene end was trimmed by 0 bases and the J gene end by 8 bases; junction bases not matched to a gene: 5. CDR3: CATSRDLGQGYEQFF. CDR3 DNA sequence: TGTGCCACCAGCAGAGATCTGGGACAGGGCTATGAGCAGTTCTTC.

This clone was counted only a few times. The V call is TRBV20-1, the J call TRBJ2-7, with 12 positions matching TRBD2. This CDR3 comprises 11 residues. Germline CDR1 is DFQATT and CDR2 is SNEGSKA (reference sequence). DNA of the CDR3: TGCAGAGGACTAGCGGGATCCGAGCAGTACTTC. Its protein product is CRGLAGSEQYF.

The chain links TRBV5-1 to TRBJ2-3, with D hard to call. CDR1 and CDR2 (germline): SGHRS, YFSETQ. The CDR3 is 15 residues long. Trimming pared 6 bases from V and 1 base from J, leaving 15 bases between. CDR3 bases: TGCGCCAGCATCCCAAGGAACTACGGCACAGATACGCAGTATTTT. It is translated as CASIPRNYGTDTQYF.

A few counts support this clone. The V gene is TRBV27, the J gene TRBJ1-6; D remains ambiguous. CDR3 length: 14 residues. Germline V lookup: CDR1 MNHEY, CDR2 SMNVEV (reference sequence). Trimming pared 7 bases from V and 0 bases from J, leaving 7 bases between. The CDR3 nucleotides read TGTGCCAGCACCCCCAGCTCCTATAATTCACCCCTCCACTTT. Residues: CASTPSSYNSPLHF.

V is TRBV3-1 (or the pseudogene TRBV3-2) and J is TRBJ1-2, with 7 bases that match TRBD1. CDR3 length equals 13 residues. With 0 bases clipped from V and 7 bases from J, the junction kept 2 bases outside the gene matches. The germline CDR1 and CDR2 sequences are LGHDT and YNNKEL (reference sequence). CDR3 protein: CASSQEDRSGYTF. CDR3 coding DNA: TGTGCCAGCAGCCAAGAGGACAGGTCTGGCTACACCTTC.

The chain joins TRBV9 to TRBJ1-1; the match to TRBD1 covers 11 bases. CDR1 is SGDLS, CDR2 YYNGEE, per germline. The V segment lost 0 bases and the J segment 6 bases; nucleotides outside the gene matches: 4. CDR3 size: 15 residues. The CDR3 nucleotides read TGTGCCAGCAGCGTAGGGACAGGGGGCTTCTCTGAAGCTTTCTTT. This encodes CASSVGTGGFSEAFF.

The chain links TRBV19 to TRBJ2-6, with TRBD1 identical over 9 bases. Germline-derived CDR1 and CDR2 are LNHDA and SQIVND (reference sequence). The CDR3 is 19 residues long. V shed 5 bases, J shed 1 base, and the junction held 12 bases outside the gene matches. The CDR3 spells CASSSQGDRALSGANVLTF. The CDR3 DNA sequence: TGTGCCAGTAGTTCCCAGGGGGACAGGGCTTTATCTGGGGCCAACGTCCTGACTTTC.

The gene calls are TRBV5-6 and TRBJ1-1; 7 bases agree with TRBD1. CDR1 is SGHDT and CDR2 is YYEEEE in the germline V gene. V gave up 4 bases and J gave up 5 bases; unmatched junction bases: 8. CDR3 size: 14 residues. The chain's CDR3 is CASSARGQGTEAFF. Here the CDR3 DNA reads TGTGCCAGCAGCGCGAGGGGGCAAGGGACTGAAGCTTTCTTT.

Turning to this clone: Since no conserved phenylalanine or tryptophan closes the CDR3, a read error is the likely cause. The limits of the CDR3 on the DNA are not certain, so only TCRdb's listed CDR3 is given. CDR3 sequence: CARREQDSRKVE. V and J are TRBV5-3 and TRBJ2-7; the table's D call, TRBD1, has no DNA check behind it. TRBV5-3 is reported as an ORF; its role is uncertain. Including both end residues, the CDR3 is 12 amino acids long.

The chain couples TRBV24-1 to TRBJ1-6, with D uncertain. The germline gives CDR1 KGHDR, CDR2 SFDVKD. The CDR3 extends over 14 amino acids. The ends were cut back, 9 bases at V and 0 bases at J, with 8 bases in the middle. CDR3 sequence: CATDCSSYNSPLHF. Written as DNA, the CDR3 is TGTGCCACCGACTGCAGCTCCTATAATTCACCCCTCCACTTT.

This rearrangement joins TRBV3-1 (or the pseudogene TRBV3-2) to TRBJ2-3; D not resolved. V shed 0 bases and J shed 2 bases, with 9 bases lying between them. This CDR3 is 15 amino acids long. Germline V lookup: CDR1 LGHDT, CDR2 YNNKEL (reference sequence). This CDR3 reads CASSQDPGFTDTQYF. CDR3 bases: TGTGCCAGCAGCCAAGATCCCGGGTTCACAGATACGCAGTATTTT.

The chain has TRBV7-2 and TRBJ2-1; 16 bases are a match to TRBD2. The junction had 0 bases not matched to a gene; V was cut back by 6 bases and J by 1 base. From germline, CDR1 is SGHTA and CDR2 FQGNSA. The CDR3 covers 16 residues. The CDR3 DNA reads as TGTGCCAGCAGGGGACTAGCGGGAGGGTCCTACAATGAGCAGTTCTTC. Translating it yields CASRGLAGGSYNEQFF.

The chain combines TRBV6-4 with TRBJ2-1; 8 nucleotides match TRBD2. In germline, CDR1 is MRHNA, CDR2 SNTAGT. J was trimmed by 10 bases and V by 5 bases; bases with no gene match: 13. The CDR3 totals 15 residues. This CDR3 is CASSRGLGREQEQFF. The CDR3 DNA reads as TGTGCCAGCAGTCGGGGACTAGGTCGCGAACAAGAGCAGTTCTTC.

The rearrangement joins TRBV4-3 to TRBJ2-3; TRBD1 agrees at 11 bases. Germline CDR1 is LGHNA and CDR2 is YSLEER. The V and J ends lost 2 bases and 1 base, in that order; junction bases with no gene match: 11. This CDR3 is 19 amino acids long. CDR3 in DNA: TGCGCCAGCAGCCAATATGGGACAGGGGGTATCGTCGGCACAGATACGCAGTATTTT. Protein: CASSQYGTGGIVGTDTQYF.

The gene calls are TRBV28 and TRBJ1-5; D unresolved. The CDR3 consists of 14 residues. V shed 2 bases and J shed 0 bases, with 5 bases lying between them. Germline V gene data show CDR1 as MDHEN and CDR2 as SYDVKM. The CDR3 is CASSLQDSNQPQHF. The CDR3 coding sequence is TGTGCCAGCAGTTTACAGGATAGCAATCAGCCCCAGCATTTT. The variable domain in full, with the rest retrieved from reference TRBV28 and TRBJ1-5, is DVKVTQSSRYLVKRTGEKVFLECVQDMDHENMFWYRQDPGLGLRLIYFSYDVKMKEKGDIPEGYSVSREKKERFSLILESASTNQTSMYLCASSLQDSNQPQHFGDGTRLSIL.